Listed below are T cell receptor beta chains from one sample, sequenced in a study of T cells expressing NK-cell markers. TCRdb reprocessed the 5' RACE reads and stores each CDR3 protein as one record, lacking DNA. This repertoire includes about 260,000 distinct CDR3 sequences. Sequenced: blood T cells: a sorted CD56 or NKG2C T cell subset, CD4+ or CD8+ T cells, or bulk PBMC T cells (not recorded which). Source of these receptors: a woman between 18 and 75 years old in good health. Each CDR3 is given with its conserved first and last residue.

j_call v_call cdr3_aa
TRBJ1-3 TRBV10-3 CAISESGQGSGNTIYF
TRBJ2-5 TRBV29-1 CSVCLAGGQETQYF
TRBJ2-7 TRBV6-2/TRBV6-3 CASSPLGTSEQYF
TRBJ2-5 TRBV4-2 CASSQDGSGEETQYF
TRBJ2-1 TRBV4-3 CASSQWTLNSNEQFF
TRBJ2-2 TRBV5-4 CASSLGSDTGELFF
TRBJ2-7 TRBV5-1 CASSTLVGAQNEQYF
TRBJ1-1 TRBV11-2 CASSLDRRGIAFF
TRBJ2-1 TRBV20-1 CSARDWGRTSYNEQFF
TRBJ2-5 TRBV5-4 CASSLAGLLRRETQYF
TRBJ2-3 TRBV24-1 CATSAAGTDTQYF
TRBJ1-1 TRBV5-4 CASSSGGEASNTEAFF
TRBJ2-5 TRBV7-2 CASSFFQETQYF
TRBJ1-1 TRBV20-1 CSAQQLRLNTEAFF
TRBJ2-2 TRBV5-1 CASSLEGRNTGELFF
TRBJ2-7 TRBV11-2 CASSLVASGRAKYGSYEQYF
TRBJ1-5 TRBV12-3/TRBV12-4 CASSLVAGTDNQPQHF
TRBJ2-6 TRBV15 CATTGGGGKTGANVLTF
TRBJ2-1 TRBV4-2 CASSQVDRDFYNEQFF
TRBJ2-2 TRBV5-1 CASSFDLSNTGELFF
TRBJ1-2 TRBV12-3/TRBV12-4 CASSFDTSYGYTF
TRBJ1-2 TRBV29-1 CSVHWGPVAGGVGYTF
TRBJ2-1 TRBV11-1 CASSRGTVTYNEQFF
TRBJ1-4 TRBV5-1 CASSLFPGTNEKLFF
TRBJ1-4 TRBV11-2 CASSITPTGAVYATNEKLFF
TRBJ2-5 TRBV20-1 CSARESPAVETQYF
TRBJ2-7 TRBV27 CASKGRVGEQYF
TRBJ1-5 TRBV18 CASSPPRAGGNNQPQHF
TRBJ2-1 TRBV6-1 CASSGGLGRGEQFF
TRBJ2-7 TRBV4-2 CASSQEGSGRALEQYF
TRBJ2-2 TRBV7-9 CASSSKVLTGELFF
TRBJ1-1 TRBV18 CASSPVSRTEAFF
TRBJ1-1 TRBV7-2 CASRSGTPNTEAFF
TRBJ2-7 TRBV5-1 CASSLEGTNYEQYF
TRBJ1-5 TRBV7-2 CASSWGAGGDQPQHF
TRBJ2-2 TRBV29-1 CSVEDRAGSSGELFF
TRBJ1-5 TRBV10-3 CAISERVQPQHF
TRBJ2-2 TRBV20-1 CSATGGPTGELFF
TRBJ2-2 TRBV27 CASSFGGRIYTGELFF
TRBJ2-2 TRBV14 CASSLWNTGELFF
TRBJ1-2 TRBV18 CASSPPGTGYGYTF
TRBJ2-5 TRBV12-3/TRBV12-4 CASSFGDRGQGKETQYF
TRBJ2-3 TRBV12-3/TRBV12-4 CASSLSGEGGFTDTQYF
TRBJ2-3 TRBV5-4 CASSPSLRGRVTDTQYF
TRBJ2-2 TRBV12-3/TRBV12-4 CAGGAGVITGELFF
TRBJ2-2 TRBV6-2/TRBV6-3 CASSWSATNTGELFF
TRBJ2-1 TRBV11-2 CASSSRPGLAGMTIYNEQFF